These 8 T cell receptor beta chains originate from one sample sequenced in a study of post-analysis software for immune sequencing data. cDNA libraries of TCR beta carried unique molecular identifiers. TCRdb re-called the PCR reads through MiXCR, storing one row per CDR3 protein. The profile shows about 160,000 distinct CDR3 sequences, 35% to 40% of them singletons. The sample was blood, taken after autologous hematopoietic stem cell transplantation. These TCRs come from a girl aged 10 to 17 with multiple sclerosis.

This sequence joins TRBV18 and TRBJ1-2, with D perhaps matching TRBD1 (6 bases). This CDR3 spans 14 amino acids. Looked up from germline, CDR1 is KGHSH and CDR2 is LQKENI. The V gene lost 2 bases and the J gene lost 0 bases, with 7 bases spanning the gap. The CDR3 nucleotides are TGTGCCAGCTCACCAGGACAGACTAACTATGGCTACACCTTC. It translates to CASSPGQTNYGYTF.

V gene TRBV7-2 combines with J gene TRBJ1-5; unclear D gene. This CDR3 has 13 residues. V was clipped by 3 bases and J by 3 bases, with 6 bases between them. Germline lookup yields CDR1 SGHTA and CDR2 FQGNSA. CDR3 loop: CASSLRINQPQHF. CDR3 sequence (DNA): TGTGCCAGCAGCTTGAGAATCAATCAGCCCCAGCATTTT.

This chain joins TRBV6-2 or TRBV6-3 and TRBJ2-1; tentative D call: TRBD2 (6 bases). The ends were cut back, 6 bases at V and 5 bases at J, with 14 bases in the middle. CDR1 MNHEY and CDR2 SVGEGT come from the germline V gene. The CDR3 is 14 amino acids. This chain's CDR3 is CASRYVRGNNEQFF. The CDR3 region has the DNA TGTGCCAGCAGGTACGTTCGGGGGAACAATGAGCAGTTCTTC.

With respect to this clonotype: A much larger clone lies one base from this, so it may be a read error. The J gene is TRBJ2-7, the V gene TRBV6-5; D remains ambiguous. The CDR3 runs 14 residues. Deletions cut 0 bases from V and 4 bases from J, with 10 bases between. Germline lookup yields CDR1 MNHEY and CDR2 SVGAGI. CDR3 sequence (DNA): TGTGCCAGCAGTTACTCCCCCAGTGTTTACGAGCAGTACTTC. This encodes CASSYSPSVYEQYF.

V gene TRBV4-3 combines with J gene TRBJ2-1, with 8 bases lining up with TRBD2. Germline CDR1 and CDR2: LGHNA and YSLEER. J was trimmed by 1 base and V by 0 bases; bases with no gene match: 2. CDR3 length: 16 amino acids. Here the CDR3 reads CASSQDQRESYNEQFF. In nucleotides, the CDR3 is TGCGCCAGCAGCCAAGATCAGCGGGAGTCCTACAATGAGCAGTTCTTC.

J is TRBJ1-1 and V is TRBV7-2; D ambiguous. Per the germline V gene, CDR1 is SGHTA and CDR2 is FQGNSA. The CDR3 runs to 13 residues. With 5 bases removed from V and 5 bases from J, the gap between germline ends came to 12 bases. CDR3 nucleotides: TGTGCCAGCAGCGGGCCCCGCAGGACTGAAGCTTTCTTT. It encodes CASSGPRRTEAFF.

With respect to this clonotype: In this CDR3 the conserved last residue, phenylalanine or tryptophan, is missing, so a read error is likely. The chain links TRBV7-6 to TRBJ2-5; 7 bases match TRBD2. V was clipped by 5 bases and J by 4 bases; unmatched bases: 7. The CDR3 is 14 residues long. CDR1 and CDR2 (germline): SGHVS, FNYEAQ. CDR3 loop: CASSTRGSSETQYV. DNA of the CDR3: TGTGCCAGCAGCACCCGCGGGAGTTCAGAGACCCAGTACGTC.

This clonotype was detected ten times or more. This rearrangement joins TRBV7-4 to TRBJ2-5, with 8 nucleotides matching TRBD2. Germline V gene sequence: CDR1 SGHVT, CDR2 SQSDAQ. This CDR3 is built from 17 residues. The J segment lost 4 bases and the V segment lost 7 bases, leaving 17 bases of the junction unmatched. The CDR3 here is CASTPPLGTRRGETQYF. CDR3 bases: TGTGCCAGCACTCCTCCACTCGGGACTAGGAGGGGAGAGACCCAGTACTTC.